The 27 T cell receptor beta chains listed next were all sequenced from one sample in a study of T cell changes during pregnancy in multiple sclerosis. Libraries were prepared by immunoSEQ multiplex PCR; TCRdb keeps only in-frame clonotypes and omits some of them. The sample yields about 81,000 clones, approximately 94% seen once. The source material was peripheral blood, sampled in the third trimester of pregnancy. These receptors were obtained from a female donor with multiple sclerosis, enrolled in a pregnancy study.

This rearrangement joins TRBV7-8 to TRBJ1-5, with TRBD1 as a possible D gene (5 bases). CDR1 is SGHVS and CDR2 is FQNEAQ in the germline V gene. V lost 0 bases to trimming and J lost 2 bases, with 11 bases between them. The CDR3 has 16 residues. CDR3 bases: TGTGCCAGCAGCTTAGCGCGGGGGACGGGCAATCAGCCCCAGCATTTT. It is translated as CASSLARGTGNQPQHF.

The CDR3 reads CASSEGQGWHEQYF. The CDR3 coding sequence is TGTGCCAGCAGCGAAGGACAGGGCTGGCACGAGCAGTACTTC. This chain links TRBV6-5 with TRBJ2-7, with 8 bases fitting TRBD1. The CDR3 contains 14 residues. Unmatched junction bases numbered 9, after V lost 6 bases and J lost 5 bases. CDR1 is MNHEY and CDR2 is SVGAGI in the germline V gene.

The chain recombines TRBV10-3 with TRBJ1-2; TRBD1 aligns across 8 bases. Germline CDR1 reads ENHRY; CDR2 reads SYGVKD. The CDR3 covers 16 residues. V was pared by 0 bases and J by 5 bases, with 8 bases of the junction left unmatched. CDR3 in amino acids: CAISESYQGQDYGYTF. The CDR3 DNA follows: TGTGCCATCAGTGAGTCATATCAGGGACAGGATTATGGCTACACCTTC.

This clone came up a few times. The chain couples TRBV2 to TRBJ1-2; 9 bases fit TRBD1. V lost 5 bases, J lost 6 bases, and 7 bases stayed unmatched. The CDR3 runs to 14 residues. The germline CDR1 and CDR2 sequences are SNHLY and FYNNEI. In DNA form, the CDR3 reads TGTGCCAGCAGTACCGGGACAGGGATTAATGGCTACACCTTC. Protein: CASSTGTGINGYTF.

The rearrangement joins TRBV11-2 to TRBJ2-2; D is uncertain. Trimming removed 0 bases from V and 4 bases from J, with 9 bases in between. Germline CDR1 SGHAT, CDR2 FQNNGV. The length of the CDR3 is 15 residues. This CDR3 is CASSLEVVATGELFF. CDR3 coding DNA: TGTGCCAGCAGCTTAGAAGTTGTGGCCACCGGGGAGCTGTTTTTT.

CDR3 protein: CASSELHRSQHF. The DNA of the CDR3 is TGTGCCAGCAGCGAACTCCATCGTTCCCAGCATTTT. This chain connects TRBV7-2 to TRBJ1-5; D not resolved. CDR1 SGHTA and CDR2 FQGNSA come from the germline V gene. This CDR3 spans 12 amino acids. The V and J ends lost 5 bases and 11 bases respectively, with 13 bases between them.

This chain uses TRBV6-5 with TRBJ1-3; no firm D call. The CDR3 loop spans 14 amino acids. CDR1 and CDR2 from the germline V gene are MNHEY and SVGAGI. V was cut by 3 bases and J by 4 bases, with 10 bases left in between. CDR3: CASSYRREGNTIYF. CDR3 in DNA: TGTGCCAGCAGTTATCGGAGGGAGGGAAACACCATATATTTT.

This sequence joins TRBV19 and TRBJ2-1; D unresolved. The CDR3 is made up of 14 amino acids. Germline CDR1 is LNHDA and CDR2 is SQIVND (reference sequence). The V and J ends lost 10 bases and 6 bases respectively, with 19 bases between them. This CDR3 is CATSRPPGANEQFF. The CDR3 nucleotides read TGTGCCACTTCACGTCCCCCGGGTGCCAATGAGCAGTTCTTC.

The chain couples TRBV19 to TRBJ1-2, with D unclear. Germline CDR1 LNHDA, CDR2 SQIVND (reference sequence). Trimming left V 5 bases short and J 5 bases short, with 12 bases between. The CDR3 has 13 residues. CDR3 DNA sequence: TGTGCCAGTAGTGTGCGGAATCCATATGGCTACACCTTC. Translating it yields CASSVRNPYGYTF.

The rearrangement uses TRBV2 and TRBJ1-4; 7 bases map to TRBD1. The CDR3 sequence is 14 residues long. The junction had 5 bases not matched to a gene; V was cut back by 3 bases and J by 7 bases. CDR1 SNHLY and CDR2 FYNNEI come from the germline V gene. CDR3 residues: CASSDVPGGEKLFF. CDR3 coding DNA: TGTGCCAGCAGTGATGTACCAGGGGGTGAAAAACTGTTTTTT.

CDR3 bases: TGTGCCAGCACCGCGGGGGTCGGCTACGAGCAGTACTTC. Its translation: CASTAGVGYEQYF. The chain recombines TRBV25-1 with TRBJ2-7; 7 nucleotides agree with TRBD2. The CDR3 runs 13 residues. Trimming removed 7 bases from V and 3 bases from J; junction bases left unmatched: 6. Germline loops: CDR1 MGHDK, CDR2 SYGVNS.

The chain carries TRBV23-1 and TRBJ2-5; a weak D match, TRBD1 (5 bases). TRBV23-1 is an open reading frame whose function is uncertain. V lost 1 base and J lost 1, with 13 bases in between. The CDR3 extends over 16 amino acids. The CDR3 nucleotides are TGCGCCAGCAGTCAATTCCGAAGAGACAGCCAAGAGACCCAGTACTTC. This sequence encodes CASSQFRRDSQETQYF.

The chain employs TRBV29-1 and TRBJ1-3; tentative D call: TRBD1 (6 bases). There are 11 residues in the CDR3. With 7 bases removed from V and 4 bases from J, the gap between germline ends came to 8 bases. CDR1 and CDR2 from the germline V gene are SQVTM and ANQGSEA. The CDR3 spells CSAGQGNTIYF. CDR3 sequence (DNA): TGCAGCGCAGGACAGGGAAACACCATATATTTT. Full variable domain (missing parts from reference TRBV29-1 and TRBJ1-3): SAVISQKPSRDICQRGTSLTIQCQVDSQVTMMFWYRQQPGQSLTLIATANQGSEATYESGFVIDKFPISRPNLTFSTLTVSNMSPEDSSIYLCSAGQGNTIYFGEGSWLTVV.

The DNA of the CDR3 is TGTGCCAGTAGTATTCCGGGGTCGGGGCCCCAGCATTTT. This gives the protein CASSIPGSGPQHF. The chain is built from TRBV19 and TRBJ1-5, with D hard to call. V was trimmed by 3 bases and J by 9 bases, leaving 12 bases between them. CDR3 size: 13 residues. Per germline, CDR1 LNHDA and CDR2 SQIVND (reference sequence).

V is TRBV7-9 and J is TRBJ1-2; 9 positions match TRBD1. CDR3 size: 13 residues. Trimming cost V 7 bases and J 8 bases; bases outside gene matches: 8. Germline-derived CDR1 and CDR2 are SEHNR and FQNEAQ (reference sequence). CDR3: CASTTDRGYGYTF. The CDR3 DNA reads TGTGCCAGCACCACCGACAGGGGGTACGGCTACACCTTC.

The V gene is TRBV28, the J gene TRBJ2-1; tentatively, D is TRBD1 (5 bases). CDR1 is MDHEN, CDR2 SYDVKM, per germline. The germline V and J ends were trimmed by 1 base and 4 bases, with 17 bases remaining between them. The CDR3 runs 17 residues. The CDR3: CASSLYKSGAAYNEQFF. As DNA, the CDR3 is TGTGCCAGCAGTTTATACAAGAGTGGGGCAGCTTACAATGAGCAGTTCTTC.

The rearrangement joins TRBV7-2 to TRBJ2-5, with TRBD1 matching over 9 bases. J was trimmed by 2 bases and V by 2 bases; bases with no gene match: 9. From germline, CDR1 is SGHTA and CDR2 FQGNSA. The CDR3 totals 17 residues. CDR3 sequence reads: CASSLFHRQGGQETQYF. CDR3 bases: TGTGCCAGCAGCTTATTCCATAGACAGGGGGGTCAAGAGACCCAGTACTTC. Supplemented by reference TRBV7-2 and TRBJ2-5, the full variable domain reads GAGVSQSPSNKVTEKGKDVELRCDPISGHTALYWYRQSLGQGLEFLIYFQGNSAPDKSGLPSDRFSAERTGGSVSTLTIQRTQQEDSAVYLCASSLFHRQGGQETQYFGPGTRLLVL.

The chain is built from TRBV30 and TRBJ1-2; 7 nucleotides agree with TRBD1. With 5 bases clipped from V and 6 bases from J, the junction kept 9 bases outside the gene matches. The CDR3 covers 13 residues. CDR1 is GTSNPN and CDR2 is SVGIG in the germline V gene (reference sequence). This CDR3 is CAWGGDRDHGYTF. In nucleotides, the CDR3 is TGTGCCTGGGGGGGTGACAGGGATCATGGCTACACCTTC.

The chain carries TRBV21-1 and TRBJ1-4; TRBD1 is the table's D call and was not checked against the DNA. TRBV21-1 constitutes a pseudogene. This CDR3 spans 12 amino acids. The CDR3: CTNQGPDEKLFF. The DNA of the CDR3 is TGTACAAACCAGGGGCCTGATGAAAAACTGTTTTTT.

The CDR3 loop is CASSAGGGPSSGNTIYF. As DNA, the CDR3 is TGTGCCAGCAGCGCCGGGGGGGGTCCGTCCTCTGGAAACACCATATATTTT. The rearrangement uses TRBV9 and TRBJ1-3; a possible D gene is TRBD1 (5 bases). Trimming took 3 bases from V and 0 from J, leaving 16 bases between them. This CDR3 contains 17 residues. CDR1 is SGDLS and CDR2 is YYNGEE in the germline V gene.

The genes are TRBV10-1 and TRBJ2-6; D possibly corresponds to TRBD1 (5 bases). Per the germline V gene, CDR1 is WNHNN and CDR2 is SYGVQD (reference sequence). The ends were cut back, 3 bases at V and 2 bases at J, with 8 bases in the middle. The CDR3 spans 15 residues. DNA for the CDR3: TGCGCCAGCAGTGACCCGACAGCTGGGGCCAACGTCCTGACTTTC. Translated: CASSDPTAGANVLTF.

The V call is TRBV30, the J call TRBJ2-3, with 8 bases lining up with TRBD1. V lost 0 bases, J lost 4 bases, and 6 bases stayed unmatched. The CDR3 loop spans 15 amino acids. Germline assignment: CDR1 GTSNPN and CDR2 SVGIG (reference sequence). CDR3 region: CAWSVQDRVADTQYF. DNA of the CDR3: TGTGCCTGGAGTGTACAGGACAGGGTTGCAGATACGCAGTATTTT.

The chain uses TRBV27 and TRBJ2-7; 9 bases are shared with TRBD1. With 5 bases clipped from V and 2 bases from J, the junction kept 4 bases outside the gene matches. In germline, CDR1 is MNHEY, CDR2 SMNVEV (reference sequence). This CDR3 comprises 14 residues. The CDR3 protein is CASSRDRATYEQYF. The CDR3 region has the DNA TGTGCCAGCAGTAGGGACAGGGCCACCTACGAGCAGTACTTC.

J is TRBJ2-7 and V is TRBV18; possibly TRBD2 for D (5 bases). Germline V gene data show CDR1 as KGHSH and CDR2 as LQKENI. The CDR3 is 13 residues long. V shed 3 bases and J shed 4 bases, with 10 bases lying between them. The CDR3, as DNA: TGTGCCAGCTCACCCGGGCTAGCTTACGAGCAGTACTTC. Amino acids: CASSPGLAYEQYF.

The rearrangement uses TRBV6-1 and TRBJ2-3, with D tentatively TRBD2 (5 bases). Deletions cut 3 bases from V and 2 bases from J, with 15 bases between. This CDR3 contains 16 residues. Germline loops: CDR1 MNHNS, CDR2 SASEGT. The CDR3 sequence is CASSDLSASDTDTQYF. The CDR3, as DNA: TGTGCCAGCAGTGATCTTAGCGCCAGTGACACAGATACGCAGTATTTT.

The chain combines TRBV20-1 with TRBJ1-1, with D unclear. This CDR3 region has 11 residues. V dropped 0 bases and J dropped 11 bases, with 10 bases sitting between them. Germline CDR1 and CDR2: DFQATT and SNEGSKA (reference sequence). The CDR3 is CSARDLSLAFF. CDR3 nucleotides: TGCAGTGCTAGAGATCTTTCCCTGGCTTTCTTT.

The chain uses TRBV7-2 and TRBJ2-7, with D possibly being TRBD2 (7 bases). This CDR3 is built from 14 residues. Germline CDR1 SGHTA, CDR2 FQGNSA. V was shortened by 4 bases and J by 3 bases, with 13 bases between the two germline ends. As DNA, the CDR3 is TGTGCCAGCAGCTATGGGGGGGGCGTCTACGAGCAGTACTTC. Amino acids: CASSYGGGVYEQYF.